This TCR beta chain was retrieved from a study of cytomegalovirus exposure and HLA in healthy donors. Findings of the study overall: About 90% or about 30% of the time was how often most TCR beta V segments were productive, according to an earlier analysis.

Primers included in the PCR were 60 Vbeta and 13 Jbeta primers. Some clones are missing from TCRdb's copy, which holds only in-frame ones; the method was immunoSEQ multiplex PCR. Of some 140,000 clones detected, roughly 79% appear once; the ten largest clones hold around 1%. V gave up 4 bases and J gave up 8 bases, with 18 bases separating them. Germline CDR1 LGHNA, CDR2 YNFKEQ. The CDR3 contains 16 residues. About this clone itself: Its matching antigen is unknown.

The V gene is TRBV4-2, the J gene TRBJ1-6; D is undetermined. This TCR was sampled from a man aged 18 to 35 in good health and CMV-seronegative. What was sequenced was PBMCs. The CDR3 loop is CASSRVKDSGDSPLHF. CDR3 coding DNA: TGTGCCAGCAGCCGAGTCAAGGATTCCGGGGATTCACCCCTCCACTTT.